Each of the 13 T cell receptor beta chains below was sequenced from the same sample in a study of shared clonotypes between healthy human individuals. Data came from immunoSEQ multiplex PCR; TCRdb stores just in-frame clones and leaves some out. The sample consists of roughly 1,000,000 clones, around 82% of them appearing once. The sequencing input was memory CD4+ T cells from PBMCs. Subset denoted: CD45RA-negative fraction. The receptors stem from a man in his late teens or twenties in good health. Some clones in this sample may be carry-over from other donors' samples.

CDR3 protein: CASSPGPVWGREQYF. The CDR3 bases are TGTGCCAGCAGCCCCGGACCCGTTTGGGGGAGAGAGCAGTACTTC. This chain links TRBV7-9 with TRBJ2-7; tentatively, D is TRBD1 or TRBD2 (5 bases each). The V and J ends lost 5 bases and 7 bases respectively, with 21 bases between them. The CDR3 runs 15 residues. Germline V gene sequence: CDR1 SEHNR, CDR2 FQNEAQ (reference sequence).

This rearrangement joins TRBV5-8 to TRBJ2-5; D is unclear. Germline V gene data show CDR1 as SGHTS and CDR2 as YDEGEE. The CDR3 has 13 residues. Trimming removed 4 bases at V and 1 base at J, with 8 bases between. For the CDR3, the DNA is TGTGCCAGCAGCGGCATAACCCAAGAGACCCAGTACTTC. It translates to CASSGITQETQYF. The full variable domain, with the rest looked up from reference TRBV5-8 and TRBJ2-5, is EAGVTQSPTHLIKTRGQQATLRCSPISGHTSVYWYQQALGLGLQFLLWYDEGEERNRGNFPPRFSGRQFPNYSSELNVNALELEDSALYLCASSGITQETQYFGPGTRLLVL.

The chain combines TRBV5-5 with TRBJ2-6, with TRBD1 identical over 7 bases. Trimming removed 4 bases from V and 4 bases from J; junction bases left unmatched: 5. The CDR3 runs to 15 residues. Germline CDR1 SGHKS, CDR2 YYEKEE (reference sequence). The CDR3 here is CASSTTGVGANVLTF. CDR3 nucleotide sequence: TGTGCCAGCAGCACTACAGGGGTCGGGGCCAACGTCCTGACTTTC. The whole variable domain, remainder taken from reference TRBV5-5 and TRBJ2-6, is DAGVTQSPTHLIKTRGQQVTLRCSPISGHKSVSWYQQVLGQGPQFIFQYYEKEERGRGNFPDRFSARQFPNYSSELNVNALLLGDSALYLCASSTTGVGANVLTFGAGSRLTVL.

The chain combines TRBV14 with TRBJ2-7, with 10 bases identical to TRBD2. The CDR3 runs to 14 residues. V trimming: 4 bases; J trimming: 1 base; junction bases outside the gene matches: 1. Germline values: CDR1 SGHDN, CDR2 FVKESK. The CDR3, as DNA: TGTGCCAGCAGCCGACTAGCGGGTTCCTACGAGCAGTACTTC. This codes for CASSRLAGSYEQYF.

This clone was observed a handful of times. The CDR3 nucleotides are TGTGCCAGCAGCATGCTGGTAGGCACTGAAGCTTTCTTT. Translating it yields CASSMLVGTEAFF. The chain joins TRBV6-4 to TRBJ1-1; D uncertain. Germline V gives CDR1 MRHNA, CDR2 SNTAGT. V lost 6 bases and J 4 bases, leaving 12 bases between the germline ends. The CDR3 totals 13 residues.

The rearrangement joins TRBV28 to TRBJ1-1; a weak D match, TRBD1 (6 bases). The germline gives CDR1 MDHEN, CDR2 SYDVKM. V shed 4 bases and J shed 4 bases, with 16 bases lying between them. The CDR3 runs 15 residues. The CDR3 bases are TGTGCCAGCAGTTCACCCACAGGGTTCCGCACTGAAGCTTTCTTT. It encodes CASSSPTGFRTEAFF.

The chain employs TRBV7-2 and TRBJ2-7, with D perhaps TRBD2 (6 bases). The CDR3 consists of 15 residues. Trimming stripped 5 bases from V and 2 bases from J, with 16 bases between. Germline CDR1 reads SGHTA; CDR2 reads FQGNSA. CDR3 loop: CASSNFRERPYEQYF. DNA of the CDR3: TGTGCCAGCAGCAACTTCCGGGAGCGACCCTACGAGCAGTACTTC.

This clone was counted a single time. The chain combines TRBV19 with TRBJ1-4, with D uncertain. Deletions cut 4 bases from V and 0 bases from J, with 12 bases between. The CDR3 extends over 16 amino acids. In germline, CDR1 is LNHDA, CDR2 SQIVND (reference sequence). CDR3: CASSTPDYATNEKLFF. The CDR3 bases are TGTGCCAGTAGTACCCCAGATTATGCAACTAATGAAAAACTGTTTTTT. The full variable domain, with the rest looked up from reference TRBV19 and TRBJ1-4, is DGGITQSPKYLFRKEGQNVTLSCEQNLNHDAMYWYRQDPGQGLRLIYYSQIVNDFQKGDIAEGYSVSREKKESFPLTVTSAQKNPTAFYLCASSTPDYATNEKLFFGSGTQLSVL.

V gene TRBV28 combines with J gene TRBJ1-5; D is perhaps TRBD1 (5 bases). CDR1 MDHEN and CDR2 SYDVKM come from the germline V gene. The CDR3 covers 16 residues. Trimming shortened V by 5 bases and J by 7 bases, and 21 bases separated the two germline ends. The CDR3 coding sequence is TGTGCCAGCAGTCTGGGGGGGACCCCCACGGACCAGCCCCAGCATTTT. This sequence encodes CASSLGGTPTDQPQHF.

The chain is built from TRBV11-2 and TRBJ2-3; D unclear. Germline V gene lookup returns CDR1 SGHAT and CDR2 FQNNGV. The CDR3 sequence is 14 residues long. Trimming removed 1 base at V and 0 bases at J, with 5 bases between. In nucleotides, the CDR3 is TGTGCCAGCAGCTTAGGATTTAGCACAGATACGCAGTATTTT. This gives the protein CASSLGFSTDTQYF. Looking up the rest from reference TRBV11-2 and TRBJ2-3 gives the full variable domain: EAGVAQSPRYKIIEKRQSVAFWCNPISGHATLYWYQQILGQGPKLLIQFQNNGVVDDSQLPKDRFSAERLKGVDSTLKIQPAKLEDSAVYLCASSLGFSTDTQYFGPGTRLTVL.

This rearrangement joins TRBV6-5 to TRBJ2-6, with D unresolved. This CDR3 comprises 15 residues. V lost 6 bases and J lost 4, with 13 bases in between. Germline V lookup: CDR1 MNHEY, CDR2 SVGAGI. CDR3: CASRPDMLGANVLTF. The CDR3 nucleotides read TGTGCCAGCAGACCCGACATGCTGGGGGCCAACGTCCTGACTTTC.

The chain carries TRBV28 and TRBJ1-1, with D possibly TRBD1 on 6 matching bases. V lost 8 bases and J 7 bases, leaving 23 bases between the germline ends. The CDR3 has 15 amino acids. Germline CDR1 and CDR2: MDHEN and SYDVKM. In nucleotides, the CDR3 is TGTGCCAGCTCCCCCCCCGGGCAGGGGCGGATTGAAGCTTTCTTT. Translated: CASSPPGQGRIEAFF.

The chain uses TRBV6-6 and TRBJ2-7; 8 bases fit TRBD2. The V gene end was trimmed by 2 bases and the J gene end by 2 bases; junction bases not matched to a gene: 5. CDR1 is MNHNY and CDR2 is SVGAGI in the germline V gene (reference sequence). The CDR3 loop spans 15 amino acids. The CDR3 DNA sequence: TGTGCCAGCAGTTACCAGCGGGGGCCGACCTACGAGCAGTACTTC. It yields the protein CASSYQRGPTYEQYF.